Each of the 23 T cell receptor beta chains below was sequenced from the same sample in a study of shared clonotypes between healthy human individuals. Profiling relied on immunoSEQ multiplex PCR, and the TCRdb table lists in-frame clones only, not all of them. The sample lists hundreds of thousands of clones; 90% to 96% were seen once. The specimen was naive CD4+ T cells sorted from blood. Stated subset: CD45RA+ positively selected. The receptors come from a woman aged 25 to 45 in good health.

This chain joins TRBV5-6 and TRBJ2-7; 8 bases match TRBD1. Trimming at V came to 1 base and at J to 2 bases, leaving 2 bases not matched to a gene. Germline V gene sequence: CDR1 SGHDT, CDR2 YYEEEE. This CDR3 is built from 14 residues. CDR3 in DNA: TGTGCCAGCAGCTTGAACAGGGGGGCCTACGAGCAGTACTTC. It yields the protein CASSLNRGAYEQYF. The whole variable domain, filled in from reference TRBV5-6 and TRBJ2-7, reads DAGVTQSPTHLIKTRGQQVTLRCSPKSGHDTVSWYQQALGQGPQFIFQYYEEEERQRGNFPDRFSGHQFPNYSSELNVNALLLGDSALYLCASSLNRGAYEQYFGPGTRLTVT.

This chain connects TRBV6-4 to TRBJ1-6; the D is unclear. CDR3 length: 12 residues. Germline V gives CDR1 MRHNA, CDR2 SNTAGT. The V and J ends lost 2 bases and 8 bases respectively, with 4 bases between them. In nucleotides, the CDR3 is TGTGCCAGCAGTGACGAGGATTCACCCCTCCACTTT. This sequence encodes CASSDEDSPLHF.

This chain uses TRBV7-9 with TRBJ1-6; 7 positions match TRBD1. The CDR3 length is 15 residues. Unmatched junction bases numbered 3, after V lost 0 bases and J lost 7 bases. Germline V gene sequence: CDR1 SEHNR, CDR2 FQNEAQ (reference sequence). DNA of the CDR3: TGTGCCAGCAGCTTAGCGGACAGGCGAAATTCACCCCTCCACTTT. Translating it yields CASSLADRRNSPLHF.

This sequence joins TRBV12-1 and TRBJ2-5; the D segment call TRBD2 is taken from the table without a DNA check. TRBV12-1 is noted as a pseudogene. This CDR3 is 19 amino acids long. The CDR3 protein is CASRLPGLAGKILQETQYF. In DNA form, the CDR3 reads TGTGCCAGCAGACTACCGGGACTAGCGGGCAAAATACTCCAAGAGACCCAGTACTTC.

The chain links TRBV6-5 to TRBJ2-5; 7 bases are a match to TRBD1. V was pared by 0 bases and J by 2 bases, with 3 bases of the junction left unmatched. CDR1 and CDR2 from the germline V gene are MNHEY and SVGAGI. The CDR3 is 15 residues long. The CDR3 region has the DNA TGTGCCAGCAGTTACTCTGTGGGACAGCAAGAGACCCAGTACTTC. This sequence encodes CASSYSVGQQETQYF.

This chain joins TRBV9 and TRBJ2-5, with TRBD1 as a possible D gene (6 bases). This CDR3 is built from 14 residues. V lost 0 bases, J lost 11 bases, and 17 bases lay in between. Germline CDR1 SGDLS, CDR2 YYNGEE. The CDR3 here is CASSVGVTGGEQYF. In nucleotides, the CDR3 is TGTGCCAGCAGCGTAGGTGTGACAGGTGGTGAGCAGTACTTC.

The chain combines TRBV19 with TRBJ2-3; the D gene is possibly TRBD2 (5 bases). Germline V gene data show CDR1 as LNHDA and CDR2 as SQIVND (reference sequence). The CDR3 sequence is 15 residues long. Trimming removed 2 bases at V and 2 bases at J, with 11 bases between. CDR3 protein: CASSIQRNPTDTQYF. The CDR3 DNA follows: TGTGCCAGTAGTATACAGCGGAATCCCACAGATACGCAGTATTTT. Using reference TRBV19 and TRBJ2-3 for the parts outside the CDR3, the full variable domain is DGGITQSPKYLFRKEGQNVTLSCEQNLNHDAMYWYRQDPGQGLRLIYYSQIVNDFQKGDIAEGYSVSREKKESFPLTVTSAQKNPTAFYLCASSIQRNPTDTQYFGPGTRLTVL.

This sequence joins TRBV11-3 and TRBJ2-5; no definite D call. Gene TRBJ2-7 matches the end of the DNA better, so the J call may be wrong. From germline, CDR1 is SGHNT and CDR2 YENEEA. The CDR3 is 14 residues long. Here the CDR3 DNA reads TGTGCCAGCAGCTTAGACCATGGAAACTACGAGCAGTACTTC. It specifies CASSLDHGNYEQYF.

J is TRBJ1-5 and V is TRBV27, with 8 bases lining up with TRBD1. CDR3 length: 15 amino acids. Germline CDR1 reads MNHEY; CDR2 reads SMNVEV (reference sequence). The V and J ends lost 2 bases and 5 bases, in that order; junction bases with no gene match: 5. The CDR3, as DNA: TGTGCCAGCAGTTTAACAGGACAGGGTCATCAGCCCCAGCATTTT. Protein: CASSLTGQGHQPQHF.

DNA for the CDR3: TGCGCCAGCAGCCAGGGAGGAGGAAACACCATATATTTT. Its translation is CASSQGGGNTIYF. The chain employs TRBV4-1 and TRBJ1-3; no definite D call. Germline CDR1 reads MGHRA; CDR2 reads YSYEKL. This CDR3 is built from 13 residues. V shed 3 bases and J shed 4 bases, with 7 bases lying between them.

The J gene is TRBJ2-3, the V gene TRBV15, with 11 bases that match TRBD2. This CDR3 has 17 residues. Germline V gene lookup returns CDR1 LNHNV and CDR2 YYDKDF (reference sequence). The V and J ends lost 4 bases and 1 base, in that order; junction bases with no gene match: 7. This CDR3 is CATSKEGLAVGTDTQYF. CDR3 sequence (DNA): TGTGCCACCAGCAAGGAGGGACTAGCGGTCGGCACAGATACGCAGTATTTT.

This chain uses TRBV15 with TRBJ2-1; tentative D call: TRBD2 (6 bases). Germline lookup yields CDR1 LNHNV and CDR2 YYDKDF (reference sequence). CDR3 length: 16 amino acids. V shed 0 bases and J shed 3 bases, with 12 bases lying between them. In nucleotides, the CDR3 is TGTGCCACCAGCAGAGATCTGAGTAGCGGCTACAATGAGCAGTTCTTC. Encoded protein: CATSRDLSSGYNEQFF.

The rearrangement uses TRBV5-1 and TRBJ1-2, with a tentative D call TRBD1 (6 bases). Trimming took off 3 bases at V and 4 bases at J, with 10 bases between the two ends. CDR1 and CDR2 (germline): SGHRS, YFSETQ. The CDR3 has 13 residues. The CDR3 here is CASSSGQRYGYTF. CDR3 bases: TGCGCCAGCAGCTCCGGACAGCGCTATGGCTACACCTTC.

The chain couples TRBV11-2 to TRBJ2-7, with 12 bases that match TRBD2. CDR3 size: 16 residues. V gave up 4 bases and J gave up 2 bases; unmatched junction bases: 6. The germline gives CDR1 SGHAT, CDR2 FQNNGV. Here the CDR3 reads CASSSSGLAGAYEQYF. The CDR3 DNA reads as TGTGCCAGCAGCTCCTCGGGACTAGCGGGCGCCTACGAGCAGTACTTC.

The chain joins TRBV5-1 to TRBJ2-2; the match to TRBD2 covers 8 bases. Germline V lookup: CDR1 SGHRS, CDR2 YFSETQ. The V segment lost 0 bases and the J segment 6 bases; nucleotides outside the gene matches: 13. The CDR3 is made up of 18 amino acids. The CDR3 sequence is CASSLGVVGTSWSGELFF. In DNA, the CDR3 is TGCGCCAGCAGCTTGGGGGTCGTGGGGACTAGTTGGTCCGGGGAGCTGTTTTTT. The complete variable domain, with remaining parts taken from reference TRBV5-1 and TRBJ2-2, reads KAGVTQTPRYLIKTRGQQVTLSCSPISGHRSVSWYQQTPGQGLQFLFEYFSETQRNKGNFPGRFSGRQFSNSRSEMNVSTLELGDSALYLCASSLGVVGTSWSGELFFGEGSRLTVL.

V is TRBV25-1 and J is TRBJ2-3; D is ambiguous. CDR1 is MGHDK and CDR2 is SYGVNS in the germline V gene. V was clipped by 4 bases and J by 0 bases, with 5 bases between them. The CDR3 has 13 amino acids. CDR3: CASSGDSTDTQYF. Here the CDR3 DNA reads TGTGCCAGCAGTGGGGATAGCACAGATACGCAGTATTTT.

The V call is TRBV30, the J call TRBJ2-7, with D possibly matching TRBD2 (6 bases). Per germline, CDR1 GTSNPN and CDR2 SVGIG (reference sequence). Trimming pared 4 bases from V and 2 bases from J, leaving 15 bases between. The CDR3 loop spans 14 amino acids. The CDR3 loop reads CAWNQRRAAYEQYF. In DNA form, the CDR3 reads TGTGCCTGGAACCAACGGAGGGCGGCCTACGAGCAGTACTTC.

This clone was seen a single time. The chain uses TRBV7-9 and TRBJ2-7; no definite D call. V shed 7 bases and J shed 6 bases, with 19 bases lying between them. Germline CDR1 SEHNR, CDR2 FQNEAQ (reference sequence). The CDR3 contains 14 residues. This chain's CDR3 is CASTQRSFPGEQYF. Here the CDR3 DNA reads TGTGCCAGCACCCAGAGGTCTTTTCCAGGCGAGCAGTACTTC.

This clone was seen just once. V usage is TRBV28 and J usage is TRBJ1-4, with 10 bases lining up with TRBD1. The V and J ends lost 6 bases and 7 bases, in that order; junction bases with no gene match: 8. The germline gives CDR1 MDHEN, CDR2 SYDVKM. This CDR3 spans 15 amino acids. The CDR3: CASRGRGTGVEKLFF. The DNA of the CDR3 is TGTGCCAGCAGAGGCCGGGGGACAGGGGTTGAAAAACTGTTTTTT.

This clone was recorded once. The chain carries TRBV5-5 and TRBJ2-6, with D uncertain. The germline CDR1 and CDR2 sequences are SGHKS and YYEKEE (reference sequence). This CDR3 contains 14 residues. V was clipped by 5 bases and J by 0 bases, with 6 bases between them. CDR3 bases: TGTGCCAGCAGTTCAGCCTCTGGGGCCAACGTCCTGACTTTC. Translated, it gives CASSSASGANVLTF. Supplemented by reference TRBV5-5 and TRBJ2-6, the full variable domain reads DAGVTQSPTHLIKTRGQQVTLRCSPISGHKSVSWYQQVLGQGPQFIFQYYEKEERGRGNFPDRFSARQFPNYSSELNVNALLLGDSALYLCASSSASGANVLTFGAGSRLTVL.

V is TRBV4-1 and J is TRBJ2-7; 14 nucleotides match TRBD2. This CDR3 region has 18 residues. CDR1 and CDR2 (germline): MGHRA, YSYEKL. The J segment lost 1 base and the V segment lost 1 base, leaving 6 bases of the junction unmatched. The CDR3: CASSQALGTSGSSYEQYF. CDR3 DNA sequence: TGCGCCAGCAGCCAAGCCCTCGGGACTAGCGGGAGTTCCTACGAGCAGTACTTC.

The CDR3 DNA reads as TGTGCCAGCAGTTTGGGGCGGGCAGGGACCTACGAGCAGTACTTC. It encodes CASSLGRAGTYEQYF. J is TRBJ2-7 and V is TRBV27, with D perhaps assigned TRBD1 or TRBD2 (5 bases each). V gave up 3 bases and J gave up 2 bases, with 14 bases separating them. The CDR3 loop spans 15 amino acids. Per germline, CDR1 MNHEY and CDR2 SMNVEV (reference sequence).

The chain has TRBV2 and TRBJ2-7; 8 bases map to TRBD2. V dropped 3 bases and J dropped 2; count of bases not matched to a gene: 9. This CDR3 region has 16 residues. In germline, CDR1 is SNHLY, CDR2 FYNNEI. In nucleotides, the CDR3 is TGTGCCAGCAGTGAGGGAACTAGCGGACTACCCTACGAGCAGTACTTC. Amino acid sequence: CASSEGTSGLPYEQYF. Full variable domain (remainder filled in from reference TRBV2 and TRBJ2-7): EPEVTQTPSHQVTQMGQEVILRCVPISNHLYFYWYRQILGQKVEFLVSFYNNEISEKSEIFDDQFSVERPDGSNFTLKIRSTKLEDSAMYFCASSEGTSGLPYEQYFGPGTRLTVT.